Each of the 4 T cell receptor beta chains below was sequenced from the same sample in a study of spatial heterogeneity in lung cancer (dated by TCRdb to about 2019). The time point label here, explained by the study, means: sample taken at primary tumor resection. The receptor library was made with 5' RACE. The listed sequencing device is NextSeq 500. The public reads were reanalyzed by TCRdb: fastp trimming at Q25, MiXCR alignment, in-frame beta chains only. Identical CDR3 proteins give one entry, which carries the most common genes and DNA. The sample data list tens of thousands of distinct CDR3 sequences, and around 3.3% of these were observed just once. In total, the top ten clones hold roughly 35% of the sample. Here the sequenced sample was normal lung tissue next to the tumor, taken at surgery. The receptors derive from a male donor with early-stage non-small cell lung cancer.

In its sample, this clonotype was seen many times. V usage is TRBV4-2 and J usage is TRBJ2-3, with 9 positions matching TRBD2. With V trimmed by 0 bases and J by 0 bases, 4 bases remained unmatched. Germline CDR1 and CDR2: LGHNA and YNFKEQ. This CDR3 comprises 17 residues. The CDR3 sequence: CASSQEALAGSTDTQYF. CDR3 DNA sequence: TGTGCCAGCAGCCAAGAGGCGCTAGCGGGGAGCACAGATACGCAGTATTTT.

This clonotype was observed at least ten times. This chain uses TRBV7-3 with TRBJ1-2, with 8 bases lining up with TRBD1. From germline, CDR1 is SGHTA and CDR2 FQGTGA. This CDR3 has 13 amino acids. V dropped 5 bases and J dropped 8; count of bases not matched to a gene: 7. DNA of the CDR3: TGTGCCAGCAGCCAGACAGGGGAATACGGCTACACCTTC. This sequence encodes CASSQTGEYGYTF.

This clonotype was found a few times. J is TRBJ1-1 and V is TRBV11-1, with D uncertain. The CDR3 runs to 15 residues. The germline V gene encodes CDR1 SGHAT and CDR2 FQDESV (reference sequence). The ends were cut back, 5 bases at V and 7 bases at J, with 20 bases in the middle. The CDR3 region has the DNA TGTGCCAGCAGCGGATGGACTGCTGAATCGGTTGAAGCTTTCTTT. Translated: CASSGWTAESVEAFF.

Ten or more counts support this clonotype. The chain links TRBV20-1 to TRBJ2-7, with D perhaps matching TRBD2 (6 bases). Germline lookup yields CDR1 DFQATT and CDR2 SNEGSKA (reference sequence). The CDR3 has 14 amino acids. V was trimmed by 3 bases and J by 0 bases, leaving 12 bases between them. The CDR3 here is CSASFSGLSYEQYF. CDR3 coding DNA: TGCAGTGCTAGTTTCTCGGGACTCTCCTACGAGCAGTACTTC.